The clone carrying this T cell receptor beta chain was recorded many times. This specimen belongs to a study of T cells in Graves' hyperthyroidism and ophthalmopathy. CDR3 length equals 13 residues. The germline V gene encodes CDR1 MNHEY and CDR2 SVGEGT. V trimming: 2 bases; J trimming: 8 bases; junction bases outside the gene matches: 6. Clinicians diagnosed patients from clinical symptoms, serum thyroxine and TRAb, thyroid ultrasound and orbital computed tomography. Predating any ophthalmopathy symptoms, the blood sample was taken at first hyperthyroidism diagnosis. From RNA transcripts, TCR beta CDR3 regions were amplified. The HTBI primer set served for first-round RT-PCR of the TCR CDR3. Using its own MiXCR run on the multiplex PCR reads, TCRdb lists one record per CDR3 protein. This table has fewer than 350,000 distinct CDR3 sequences, roughly 14% appearing once.

Sequenced input: blood. This chain connects TRBV6-2 or TRBV6-3 to TRBJ2-7; 7 bases match TRBD2. This sequence originates from a woman aged 30 to 39 with Graves' hyperthyroidism that later progressed to Graves' ophthalmopathy. The CDR3 nucleotides are TGTGCCAGCAGTTACGGAAGCGGGGTGAAGCAGTACTTC. Encoded protein: CASSYGSGVKQYF.